The 7 T cell receptor beta chains given below trace back to one sample, sequenced in a study of cytomegalovirus exposure and HLA in healthy donors. The PCR employed 60 Vbeta primers together with 13 Jbeta primers. Sequenced by immunoSEQ multiplex PCR; TCRdb stores in-frame clones only, minus some. The sample has more than 150,000 clones, approximately 84% seen once; the top ten hold roughly 7%. The sequenced material came from PBMCs. Source of these receptors: a woman aged 40 to 49 in good health and CMV-seropositive.

This chain uses TRBV19 with TRBJ1-1, with D hard to call. This CDR3 contains 13 residues. Trimming shortened V by 2 bases and J by 1 base, and 5 bases separated the two germline ends. Germline CDR1 reads LNHDA; CDR2 reads SQIVND (reference sequence). For the CDR3, the DNA is TGTGCCAGTAGTATATCAGGGAACACTGAAGCTTTCTTT. Its translation: CASSISGNTEAFF.

This chain uses TRBV2 with TRBJ1-1; D unresolved. This CDR3 has 13 residues. V shed 7 bases and J shed 0 bases, with 9 bases lying between them. Germline V gene data show CDR1 as SNHLY and CDR2 as FYNNEI. CDR3 region: CASTQDLNTEAFF. The DNA for the CDR3 is TGTGCCAGCACGCAAGACTTGAACACTGAAGCTTTCTTT.

The chain has TRBV7-2 and TRBJ2-7; no clear D. V lost 5 bases to trimming and J lost 4 bases, with 15 bases between them. This CDR3 comprises 14 residues. Germline V CDR1 and CDR2: SGHTA, FQGNSA. As DNA, the CDR3 is TGTGCCAGCAGCCTGGAGACTTTGGCGTACGAGCAGTACTTC. Translated: CASSLETLAYEQYF.

The chain joins TRBV7-8 to TRBJ2-7, with 13 bases that match TRBD2. The CDR3 has 15 residues. The junction had 6 bases not matched to a gene; V was cut back by 7 bases and J by 3 bases. The V gene's germline CDR1 is SGHVS and CDR2 FQNEAQ. This chain's CDR3 is CASTPTSGGFYEQYF. The CDR3 DNA is TGTGCCAGCACCCCGACTAGCGGGGGGTTCTACGAGCAGTACTTC. Using reference TRBV7-8 and TRBJ2-7 for the parts outside the CDR3, the full variable domain is GAGVSQSPRYKVAKRGQDVALRCDPISGHVSLFWYQQALGQGPEFLTYFQNEAQLDKSGLPSDRFFAERPEGSVSTLKIQRTQQEDSAVYLCASTPTSGGFYEQYFGPGTRLTVT.

This clone occurred a few times. This rearrangement joins TRBV5-1 to TRBJ1-5, with D hard to call. With 0 bases removed from V and 4 bases from J, the gap between germline ends came to 2 bases. The CDR3 loop spans 12 amino acids. Per the germline V gene, CDR1 is SGHRS and CDR2 is YFSETQ. The CDR3 protein is CASSLVNQPQHF. The CDR3 DNA reads TGCGCCAGCAGCTTGGTAAATCAGCCCCAGCATTTT. The whole variable domain, filled in from reference TRBV5-1 and TRBJ1-5, reads KAGVTQTPRYLIKTRGQQVTLSCSPISGHRSVSWYQQTPGQGLQFLFEYFSETQRNKGNFPGRFSGRQFSNSRSEMNVSTLELGDSALYLCASSLVNQPQHFGDGTRLSIL.

This chain joins TRBV19 and TRBJ2-1; 14 bases are shared with TRBD2. This CDR3 has 18 residues. Germline CDR1 reads LNHDA; CDR2 reads SQIVND (reference sequence). Trimming cost V 5 bases and J 0 bases; bases outside gene matches: 6. CDR3 region: CASSARLAGGFSYNEQFF. The CDR3 DNA reads TGTGCCAGTAGTGCCCGACTAGCGGGGGGGTTCTCCTACAATGAGCAGTTCTTC.

This rearrangement joins TRBV12-5 to TRBJ1-1; TRBD1 aligns across 7 bases. J gave up 5 bases and V 5 bases, and 2 bases lay outside the gene matches. The CDR3 spans 12 residues. CDR1 and CDR2 from the germline V gene are LGHNT and FRNRAP. CDR3 nucleotides: TGTGCTAGTGGTCTCAGGGGGACTGAAGCTTTCTTT. Amino acids: CASGLRGTEAFF.